The 17 T cell receptor beta chains given below trace back to one sample, sequenced in a study of T cells in Graves' hyperthyroidism and ophthalmopathy. What was amplified from RNA transcripts were TCR beta CDR3 regions. During a first-round RT-PCR of the TCR CDR3, the HTBI primer set was used. TCRdb re-called the multiplex PCR reads with MiXCR, one entry per CDR3 protein. The sample lists about 600,000 distinct CDR3 sequences; 14% were seen once. Material: blood. Receptors were obtained from a woman aged 18-29 years with Graves' ophthalmopathy.

There are many counts of this clonotype. The gene calls are TRBV2 and TRBJ2-3; 7 bases match TRBD1. This CDR3 has 15 residues. In germline, CDR1 is SNHLY, CDR2 FYNNEI. J was trimmed by 1 base and V by 2 bases; bases with no gene match: 3. The CDR3 DNA follows: TGTGCCAGCAGTGAAATCGACAGGGGCACAGATACGCAGTATTTT. Its protein is CASSEIDRGTDTQYF. Full variable domain (rest looked up from reference TRBV2 and TRBJ2-3): EPEVTQTPSHQVTQMGQEVILRCVPISNHLYFYWYRQILGQKVEFLVSFYNNEISEKSEIFDDQFSVERPDGSNFTLKIRSTKLEDSAMYFCASSEIDRGTDTQYFGPGTRLTVL.

This clonotype was detected only a few times. The chain employs TRBV9 and TRBJ2-1; D may be TRBD2 (7 bases). Trimming removed 4 bases at V and 10 bases at J, with 18 bases between. The CDR3 length is 14 residues. Germline V lookup: CDR1 SGDLS, CDR2 YYNGEE. CDR3 protein: CASSPVGGQGEQFF. The CDR3 nucleotides are TGTGCCAGCAGCCCCGTGGGAGGGCAGGGGGAGCAGTTCTTC.

This clonotype occurred many times. This chain joins TRBV2 and TRBJ1-3, with D maybe TRBD1 (5 bases). The CDR3 totals 13 residues. The germline gives CDR1 SNHLY, CDR2 FYNNEI. V was clipped by 9 bases and J by 2 bases, with 11 bases between them. This CDR3 is CARQRGAGNTIYF. Written as DNA, the CDR3 is TGTGCCAGACAACGGGGCGCTGGAAACACCATATATTTT.

This clonotype was detected many times. The genes are TRBV20-1 and TRBJ1-5; D might be TRBD1 (6 bases). CDR1 and CDR2 from the germline V gene are DFQATT and SNEGSKA (reference sequence). There are 15 residues in the CDR3. With 0 bases removed from V and 5 bases from J, the gap between germline ends came to 14 bases. The CDR3 bases are TGCAGTGCTAGAGATCTCTTACAGGGTGATCAGCCCCAGCATTTT. Translating gives CSARDLLQGDQPQHF.

This clonotype has a count of ten or more. The chain combines TRBV12-3 or TRBV12-4 with TRBJ2-7; possible D gene TRBD2, 6 bases. Between the trimmed V and J ends, which lost 4 bases and 2 bases, there was a span of 12 bases. The CDR3 loop spans 14 amino acids. The CDR3 DNA sequence: TGTGCCAGCAGTTCCGGGGACTTCGCCTACGAGCAGTACTTC. The encoded protein is CASSSGDFAYEQYF.

This clonotype has ten or more counts. This chain connects TRBV20-1 to TRBJ1-1, with D possibly matching TRBD1 (5 bases). CDR1 DFQATT and CDR2 SNEGSKA come from the germline V gene (reference sequence). Deletions cut 5 bases from V and 0 bases from J, with 10 bases between. This CDR3 is 13 amino acids long. CDR3 loop: CSAPGLMNTEAFF. The CDR3 coding sequence is TGCAGTGCTCCGGGACTGATGAACACTGAAGCTTTCTTT.

This chain joins TRBV6-2 or TRBV6-3 and TRBJ2-7; 12 positions match TRBD2. Germline values: CDR1 MNHEY, CDR2 SVGEGT. This CDR3 has 15 residues. The V gene end was trimmed by 7 bases and the J gene end by 0 bases; junction bases not matched to a gene: 4. CDR3 residues: CASTGLAGRSYEQYF. DNA of the CDR3: TGTGCCAGCACCGGACTAGCGGGACGCTCCTACGAGCAGTACTTC.

This clonotype was seen only a few times. The genes are TRBV29-1 and TRBJ2-3, with 11 bases fitting TRBD2. The CDR3 is made up of 14 amino acids. Germline V gene data show CDR1 as SQVTM and CDR2 as ANQGSEA. V dropped 7 bases and J dropped 5; count of bases not matched to a gene: 8. The CDR3 spells CSAISGRARDTQYF. The CDR3 DNA follows: TGCAGCGCTATTAGCGGGAGGGCCAGAGATACGCAGTATTTT.

V gene TRBV9 combines with J gene TRBJ2-1, with 15 bases that match TRBD2. This CDR3 contains 18 residues. The trim removed 3 bases at V and 7 bases at J, leaving 11 bases unmatched. CDR1 and CDR2 (germline): SGDLS, YYNGEE. As DNA, the CDR3 is TGTGCCAGCAGCGCGGGACTAGCGGGAGGCCTCCGTGGGAATGAGCAGTTCTTC. Residues: CASSAGLAGGLRGNEQFF.

This clonotype was found many times. The rearrangement uses TRBV6-1 and TRBJ2-7; 7 bases match TRBD1. The length of the CDR3 is 17 residues. CDR1 is MNHNS and CDR2 is SASEGT in the germline V gene. Trimming at V came to 2 bases and at J to 0 bases, leaving 10 bases not matched to a gene. The CDR3 nucleotides are TGTGCCAGCAGTGAAACCCCGCGACAGGGTATCTCCTACGAGCAGTACTTC. This codes for CASSETPRQGISYEQYF.

Details on this clonotype: A read error is possible here, since a much larger clone lies one base away. The genes are TRBV9 and TRBJ2-7; D might be TRBD2 (6 bases). Germline CDR1 SGDLS, CDR2 YYNGEE. Trimming shortened V by 4 bases and J by 1 base, and 15 bases separated the two germline ends. The CDR3 spans 15 residues. The CDR3 spells CASSWSAGLSYEQYF. The DNA for the CDR3 is TGTGCCAGCAGCTGGAGCGCGGGACTTTCCTACGAGCAGTACTTC.

The sample holds many counts of this clonotype. V and J are TRBV2 and TRBJ1-5; no clear D gene. Germline V gene data show CDR1 as SNHLY and CDR2 as FYNNEI. This CDR3 spans 15 amino acids. V lost 7 bases, J lost 0 bases, and 13 bases lay in between. Here the CDR3 DNA reads TGTGCCAGCAACGGGGTTGGGAATAGCAATCAGCCCCAGCATTTT. It encodes CASNGVGNSNQPQHF.

This chain connects TRBV7-2 to TRBJ1-1; D is unclear. The CDR3 extends over 13 amino acids. V was clipped by 5 bases and J by 7 bases, with 14 bases between them. CDR1 SGHTA and CDR2 FQGNSA come from the germline V gene. CDR3 residues: CASSPEYQNEAFF. The CDR3 DNA sequence: TGTGCCAGCAGCCCGGAGTATCAGAATGAAGCTTTCTTT.

This clonotype was found many times. CDR3 in amino acids: CSANVPADMNTEAFF. DNA for the CDR3: TGCAGTGCCAATGTCCCGGCGGATATGAACACTGAAGCTTTCTTT. The chain employs TRBV20-1 and TRBJ1-1; D unresolved. This CDR3 is built from 15 residues. V lost 6 bases to trimming and J lost 0 bases, with 17 bases between them. Germline CDR1 is DFQATT and CDR2 is SNEGSKA (reference sequence).

Many counts were recorded for this clonotype. The CDR3 DNA is TGTGCCAGCAGTCCAGACAGGAAGGATACCCAGTACTTC. It specifies CASSPDRKDTQYF. The chain uses TRBV12-3 or TRBV12-4 and TRBJ2-5, with a possible D match to TRBD1 (6 bases). Trimming took off 5 bases at V and 8 bases at J, with 15 bases between the two ends. This CDR3 is 13 amino acids long.

This clonotype occurred once. The chain carries TRBV5-1 and TRBJ2-5; tentative D call: TRBD2 (6 bases). V lost 2 bases and J 3 bases, leaving 17 bases between the germline ends. The CDR3 has 16 residues. The germline V gene encodes CDR1 SGHRS and CDR2 YFSETQ. The CDR3 spells CASSFGTSSDKETQYF. The CDR3 bases are TGCGCCAGCAGCTTCGGGACTTCGTCTGATAAAGAGACCCAGTACTTC.

This clonotype occurred a few times. This chain connects TRBV6-1 to TRBJ2-2, with TRBD2 matching 13 bases. V dropped 11 bases and J dropped 6; count of bases not matched to a gene: 6. The CDR3 is 14 residues long. The V gene's germline CDR1 is MNHNS and CDR2 SASEGT. The CDR3: CAGGLAGDPGELFF. The CDR3 bases are TGTGCCGGCGGACTAGCGGGAGATCCCGGGGAGCTGTTTTTT.